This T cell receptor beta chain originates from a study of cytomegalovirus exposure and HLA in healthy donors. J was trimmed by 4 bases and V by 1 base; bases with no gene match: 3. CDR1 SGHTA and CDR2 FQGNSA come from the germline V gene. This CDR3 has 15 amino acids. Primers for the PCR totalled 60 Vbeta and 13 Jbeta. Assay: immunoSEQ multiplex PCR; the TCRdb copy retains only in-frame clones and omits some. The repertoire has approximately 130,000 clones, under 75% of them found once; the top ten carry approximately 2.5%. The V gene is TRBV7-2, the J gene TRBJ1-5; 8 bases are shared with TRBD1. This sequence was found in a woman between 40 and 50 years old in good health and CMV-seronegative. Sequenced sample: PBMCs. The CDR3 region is CASSLDQGANQPQHF. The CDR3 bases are TGTGCCAGCAGCTTAGATCAGGGGGCGAATCAGCCCCAGCATTTT.